This T cell receptor (beta chain) was identified during a study of early T cells in non-severe SARS-CoV-2 infection. Study-wide background: Sequencing of bulk RNA from unsorted whole blood was done, without chain pairing.

By proportion, this clonotype is medium-sized. V lost 4 bases to trimming and J lost 10 bases, with 11 bases between them. The CDR3 covers 12 residues. Individually, cDNA molecules had unique molecular identifiers attached to them. TCRdb independently ran MiXCR on the 5' RACE reads; one entry per CDR3 protein. This table has about 68,000 distinct CDR3 sequences, under 13% appearing once. The chain uses TRBV12-3 or TRBV12-4 and TRBJ1-3; D remains unclear. Sample: whole blood. The receptor's source is an adult who was a healthcare worker with PCR-confirmed SARS-CoV-2 infection or an uninfected control (not recorded which). CDR3 protein: CASSSLGWTIYF. The DNA of the CDR3 is TGTGCCAGCAGTTCCCTGGGGTGGACCATATATTTT.